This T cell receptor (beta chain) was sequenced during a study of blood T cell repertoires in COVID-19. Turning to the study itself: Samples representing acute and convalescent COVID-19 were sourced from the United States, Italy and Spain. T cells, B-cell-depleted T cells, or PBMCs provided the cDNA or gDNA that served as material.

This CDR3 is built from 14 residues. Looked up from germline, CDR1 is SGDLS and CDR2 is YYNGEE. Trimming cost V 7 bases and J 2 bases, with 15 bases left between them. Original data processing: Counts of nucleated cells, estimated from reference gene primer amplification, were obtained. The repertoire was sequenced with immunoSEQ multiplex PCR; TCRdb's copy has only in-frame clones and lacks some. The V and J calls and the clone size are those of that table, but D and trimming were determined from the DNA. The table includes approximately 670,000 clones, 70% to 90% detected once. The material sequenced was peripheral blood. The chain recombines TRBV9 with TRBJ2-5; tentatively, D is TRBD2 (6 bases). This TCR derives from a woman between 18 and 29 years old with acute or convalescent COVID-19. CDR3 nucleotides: TGTGCCAGCTCGCGTAGCGGACTACAAGAGACCCAGTACTTC. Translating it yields CASSRSGLQETQYF.